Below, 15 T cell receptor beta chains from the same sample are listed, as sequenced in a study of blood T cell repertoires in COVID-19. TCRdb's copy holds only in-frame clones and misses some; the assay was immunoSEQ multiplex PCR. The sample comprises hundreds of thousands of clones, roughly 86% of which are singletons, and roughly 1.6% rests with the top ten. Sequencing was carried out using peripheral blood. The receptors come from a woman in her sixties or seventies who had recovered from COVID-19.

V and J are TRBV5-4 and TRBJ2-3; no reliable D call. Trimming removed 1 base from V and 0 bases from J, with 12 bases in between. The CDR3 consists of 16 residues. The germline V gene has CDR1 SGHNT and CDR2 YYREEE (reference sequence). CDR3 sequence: CASSLPRIISTDTQYF. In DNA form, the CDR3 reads TGTGCCAGCAGCTTGCCTAGAATCATAAGCACAGATACGCAGTATTTT.

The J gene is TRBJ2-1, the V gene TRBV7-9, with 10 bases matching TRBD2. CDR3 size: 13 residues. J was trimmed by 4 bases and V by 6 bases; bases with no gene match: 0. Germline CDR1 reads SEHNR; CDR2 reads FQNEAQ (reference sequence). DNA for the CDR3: TGTGCCAGCAGTAGCGGGGGGTACAATGAGCAGTTCTTC. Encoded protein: CASSSGGYNEQFF.

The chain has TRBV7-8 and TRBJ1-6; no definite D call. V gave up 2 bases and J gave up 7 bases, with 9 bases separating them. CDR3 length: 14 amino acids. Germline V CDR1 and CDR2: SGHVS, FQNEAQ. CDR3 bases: TGTGCCAGCAGCTTACGGGGTACCAATTCACCCCTCCACTTT. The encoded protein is CASSLRGTNSPLHF.

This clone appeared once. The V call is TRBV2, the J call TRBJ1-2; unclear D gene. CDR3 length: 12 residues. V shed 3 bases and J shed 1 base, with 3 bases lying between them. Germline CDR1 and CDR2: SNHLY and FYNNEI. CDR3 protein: CASSDLNYGYTF. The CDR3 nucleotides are TGTGCCAGCAGTGACCTTAACTATGGCTACACCTTC.

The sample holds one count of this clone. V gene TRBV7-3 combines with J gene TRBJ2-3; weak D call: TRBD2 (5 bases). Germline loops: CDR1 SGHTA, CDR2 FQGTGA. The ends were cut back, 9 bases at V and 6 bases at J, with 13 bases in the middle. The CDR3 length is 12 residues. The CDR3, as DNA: TGTGCCAGTCGGGGTGTCGGGGATACGCAGTATTTT. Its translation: CASRGVGDTQYF.

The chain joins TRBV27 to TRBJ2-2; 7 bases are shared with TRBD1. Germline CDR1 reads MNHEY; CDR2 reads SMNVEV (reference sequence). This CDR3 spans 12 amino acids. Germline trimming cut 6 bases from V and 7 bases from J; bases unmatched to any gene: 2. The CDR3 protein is CASSRGIGELFF. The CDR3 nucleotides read TGTGCCAGCAGCAGGGGGATCGGGGAGCTGTTTTTT.

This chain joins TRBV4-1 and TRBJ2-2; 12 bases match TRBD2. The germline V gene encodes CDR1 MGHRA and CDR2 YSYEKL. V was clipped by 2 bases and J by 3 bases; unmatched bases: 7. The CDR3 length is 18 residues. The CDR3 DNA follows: TGCGCCAGCAGCCAACCATTGGGACTAGCGGGCGACACCGGGGAGCTGTTTTTT. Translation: CASSQPLGLAGDTGELFF.

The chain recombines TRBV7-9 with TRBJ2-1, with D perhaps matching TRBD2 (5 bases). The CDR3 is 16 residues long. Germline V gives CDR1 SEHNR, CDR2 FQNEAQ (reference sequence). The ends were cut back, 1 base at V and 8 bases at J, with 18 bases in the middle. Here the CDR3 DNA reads TGTGCCAGCAGCTTAGGAAGGACCCCTGTGAGGGATGAGCAGTTCTTC. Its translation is CASSLGRTPVRDEQFF.

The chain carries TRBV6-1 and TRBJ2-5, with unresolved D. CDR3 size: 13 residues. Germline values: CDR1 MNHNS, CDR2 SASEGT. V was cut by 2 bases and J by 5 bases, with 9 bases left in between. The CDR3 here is CASSEFSPETQYF. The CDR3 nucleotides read TGTGCCAGCAGTGAATTTTCCCCGGAGACCCAGTACTTC.

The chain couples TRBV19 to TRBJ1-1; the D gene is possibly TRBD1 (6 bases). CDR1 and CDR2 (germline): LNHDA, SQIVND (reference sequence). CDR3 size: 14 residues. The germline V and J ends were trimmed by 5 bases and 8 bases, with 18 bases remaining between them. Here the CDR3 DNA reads TGTGCCAGTAGTGAGACAGGCGTCTTCAGAGAAGCTTTCTTT. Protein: CASSETGVFREAFF.

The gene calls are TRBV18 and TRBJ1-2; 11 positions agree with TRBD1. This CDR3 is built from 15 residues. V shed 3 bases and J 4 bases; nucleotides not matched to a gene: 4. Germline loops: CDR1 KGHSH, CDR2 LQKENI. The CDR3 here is CASSPGTGGVYGYTF. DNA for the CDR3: TGTGCCAGCTCACCTGGGACAGGGGGAGTCTATGGCTACACCTTC.

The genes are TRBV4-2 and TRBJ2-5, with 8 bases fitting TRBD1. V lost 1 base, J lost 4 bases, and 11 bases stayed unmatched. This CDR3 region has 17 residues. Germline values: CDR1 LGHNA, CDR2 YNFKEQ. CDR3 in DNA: TGTGCCAGCAGCCAAGTCACAGGACAGGGTGTATCAGAGACCCAGTACTTC. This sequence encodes CASSQVTGQGVSETQYF.

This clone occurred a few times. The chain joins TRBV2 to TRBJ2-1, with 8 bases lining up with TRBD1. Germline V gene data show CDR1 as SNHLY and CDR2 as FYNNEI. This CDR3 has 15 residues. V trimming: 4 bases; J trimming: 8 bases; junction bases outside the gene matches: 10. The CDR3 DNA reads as TGTGCCAGCAGTGTTCCTCGGACAGGGAACCATGAGCAGTTCTTC. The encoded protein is CASSVPRTGNHEQFF.

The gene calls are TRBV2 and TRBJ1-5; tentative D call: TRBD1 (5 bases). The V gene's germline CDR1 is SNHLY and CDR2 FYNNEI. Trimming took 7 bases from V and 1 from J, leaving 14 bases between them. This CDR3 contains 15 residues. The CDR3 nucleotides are TGTGCCAGCACCCCACGGGGGGGAAGCAATCAGCCCCAGCATTTT. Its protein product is CASTPRGGSNQPQHF.

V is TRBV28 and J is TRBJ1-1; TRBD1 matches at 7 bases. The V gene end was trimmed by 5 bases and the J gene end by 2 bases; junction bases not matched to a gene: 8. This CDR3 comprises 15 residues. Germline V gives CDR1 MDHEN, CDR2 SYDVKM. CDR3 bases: TGTGCCAGCAGTCAAACTGGGACAGTAAACACTGAAGCTTTCTTT. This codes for CASSQTGTVNTEAFF.